Listed below are T cell receptor beta chains from one sample, sequenced in a study of blood T cell repertoires in COVID-19. Sequencing used immunoSEQ multiplex PCR; TCRdb keeps in-frame clones, though not all of them. The table includes about 170,000 clones, around four fifths detected once. Sequencing used peripheral blood. All receptors come from a woman between 65 and 79 years old who had recovered from COVID-19. Each CDR3 is given with its conserved first and last residue. The D gene is left open where the match is weak. Clone sizes are given selectively: once, few, many, or a class where the clone is expanded.

v_call	clone_size	j_call	d_call	cdr3_nt	cdr3_aa
TRBV3-1/TRBV3-2	.	TRBJ1-2	TRBD1	TGTGCCAGCAGCCGCCCATCCCAGGGGGCGAGGGGCTACACCTTC	CASSRPSQGARGYTF
TRBV15	once	TRBJ2-7	TRBD1	TGTGCCACCAGCAGAGGGGGCGGGACAGGGACCTACGAGCAGTACTTC	CATSRGGGTGTYEQYF
TRBV5-1	.	TRBJ2-7	TRBD2	TGCGCCAGCAGCCCATCAACTAGCGGGGGGCCTTTCTCCTACGAGCAGTACTTC	CASSPSTSGGPFSYEQYF
TRBV7-9	.	TRBJ2-3	TRBD1	TGTGCCAGCAGCTTAGAGAGGGGACAGGTGTCTAGCACAGATACGCAGTATTTT	CASSLERGQVSSTDTQYF
TRBV5-6	.	TRBJ2-7	.	TGTGCCAGCAGCTTCTTTAGCCGGAACTACGAGCAGTACTTC	CASSFFSRNYEQYF
TRBV19	.	TRBJ1-2	.	TGTGCCAGTAGTGCACAGGGATCTGGCTACACCTTC	CASSAQGSGYTF
TRBV11-3	.	TRBJ2-1	TRBD2	TGTGCCAGCAGCTTAGCCGGCCTAGCGGGAGCTGAGCAGTTCTTC	CASSLAGLAGAEQFF
TRBV9	.	TRBJ2-7	.	TGTGCCAGCAGCGTAGATCAGCGGATCTACGAGCAGTACTTC	CASSVDQRIYEQYF
TRBV4-2	.	TRBJ1-1	TRBD1	TGTGCCAGCAGCCGGGGACAGTTCGGCACTGAAGCTTTCTTT	CASSRGQFGTEAFF
TRBV7-2	.	TRBJ2-5	.	TGTGCCAGCAGCCTACGTGGGACCCAGTACTTC	CASSLRGTQYF
TRBV27	few	TRBJ2-5	.	TGTGCCAGCACCACGGGGTTGGGAGAGACCCAGTACTTC	CASTTGLGETQYF
TRBV10-3	.	TRBJ1-1	.	TGTGCCACCCTCGCACAGGGAAACACTGAAGCTTTCTTT	CATLAQGNTEAFF
TRBV5-1	.	TRBJ2-7	.	TGCGCCAGCAGCATACAGGGTCCCGGGGAGCAGTACTTC	CASSIQGPGEQYF
TRBV6-2/TRBV6-3	.	TRBJ2-7	.	TGTGCCAGCAGTCGGGCCTCGGGGTCCTACGAGCAGTACTTC	CASSRASGSYEQYF
TRBV7-5	.	TRBJ1-1	.	TGTGTCAGAAGCCCGTCGGCAGGCGACACTGAAGCTTTCTTT	CVRSPSAGDTEAFF
TRBV9	.	TRBJ2-3	TRBD2	TGTGCCAGCACCCGCGGGGGAGGGCGGGGAGATACGCAGTATTTT	CASTRGGGRGDTQYF
TRBV7-2	once	TRBJ2-4	TRBD2	TGTGCCAGCAGCCAGACTAGCGGTAGAGGGGCCAAAAACATTCAGTACTTC	CASSQTSGRGAKNIQYF
TRBV15	.	TRBJ2-2	TRBD2	TGTGCCACCAGCATCGGACTAGCGGGCACCGGGGAGCTGTTTTTT	CATSIGLAGTGELFF
TRBV2	.	TRBJ1-2	TRBD1	TGTGCCAGCAGTCCACAGGGGGCTCTAGGCTATGGCTACACCTTC	CASSPQGALGYGYTF
TRBV5-6	.	TRBJ1-2	.	TGTGCCAGCAGCCCCGCGGGGCAGGGTGGCTACACCTTC	CASSPAGQGGYTF
TRBV4-3	.	TRBJ2-5	.	TGCGCCAGCAGCCAAGGTTTAGGGGGGGCCCAGTACTTC	CASSQGLGGAQYF
TRBV19	.	TRBJ1-4	.	TGTGCCAGCCGTCACTCGGGGTGGGAAAAACTGTTTTTT	CASRHSGWEKLFF
TRBV5-4	.	TRBJ2-7	TRBD1	TGTGCCAGCAGCTGGGGGACAGGGCCGCGGTACTTC	CASSWGTGPRYF
TRBV23-1	.	TRBJ2-1	.	TGCGCCAGCAGTCAATCGTGGTCGGACAGACTCTCCTACAATGAGCAGTTCTTC	CASSQSWSDRLSYNEQFF
TRBV9	.	TRBJ1-1	.	TGTGCCAGCAGCCACGGGGGGGACACTGAAGCTTTCTTT	CASSHGGDTEAFF
TRBV29-1	.	TRBJ1-2	TRBD1	TGCAGCGTTCGGGACAGGGGAACCTATGGCTACACCTTC	CSVRDRGTYGYTF
TRBV18	.	TRBJ1-2	.	TGTGCCAGCTCGCCTTCCGGGGATCACGCCTATGGCTACACCTTC	CASSPSGDHAYGYTF
TRBV7-2	.	TRBJ2-3	TRBD1	TGTGCCAGCGGCCGGGACAGGGCCACAGATACGCAGTATTTT	CASGRDRATDTQYF
TRBV20-1	.	TRBJ2-3	TRBD2	TGCAGTGCTAGTCGGACTAGCGGGGGGGCGACAGATACGCAGTATTTT	CSASRTSGGATDTQYF
TRBV3-1/TRBV3-2	.	TRBJ1-1	.	TGTGCCAGCAGCCACCCCAGGGCCCTCACTGAAGCTTTCTTT	CASSHPRALTEAFF
TRBV27	.	TRBJ2-5	.	TGTGCCAGCAGTTTATTTAGTCGGGGAGAGACCCAGTACTTC	CASSLFSRGETQYF
TRBV27	.	TRBJ2-1	TRBD2	TGTGCCAGCAGGCTACTAGCGGGGAACTACAATGAGCAGTTCTTC	CASRLLAGNYNEQFF
TRBV4-3	once	TRBJ2-3	.	TGCGCCAGCAGCCAAGGCCGAACTGGGGCGGATACGCAGTATTTT	CASSQGRTGADTQYF
TRBV12-5	.	TRBJ1-1	.	TGTGCTAGCACACAGGTGAACACTGAAGCTTTCTTT	CASTQVNTEAFF
TRBV1	.	TRBJ2-1	.	TGCACCAGCAGGGAGGGACAGGGATTTGGGTTTGAGCAGTTCTTC	CTSREGQGFGFEQFF
TRBV29-1	.	TRBJ2-7	.	TGCAGCGTTGCGCGCTCTTCCTACGAGCAGTACTTC	CSVARSSYEQYF
TRBV27	.	TRBJ2-7	TRBD2	TGTGCCAGCAGTTTATCCCCCGGGACTAGCGGGACCCATAGGCGCCAGTACTTC	CASSLSPGTSGTHRRQYF
TRBV19	.	TRBJ2-1	.	TGTGCCAGTGAGGGTAGGGATTACAATGAGCAGTTCTTC	CASEGRDYNEQFF
TRBV6-2/TRBV6-3	.	TRBJ2-1	TRBD2	TGTGCCAGCAGTTACTCGAAGGGCGGACTAGCGGGAGCCGGGTACAATGAGCAGTTCTTC	CASSYSKGGLAGAGYNEQFF
TRBV4-1	.	TRBJ2-1	.	TGCGCCAGCAGCCAAGACGTCCGGGAGCAGTTCTTC	CASSQDVREQFF
TRBV7-9	.	TRBJ2-1	TRBD2	TGTGCCAGCAGTCTCGGCGGGGGATCCTACAATGAGCAGTTCTTC	CASSLGGGSYNEQFF
TRBV28	.	TRBJ1-4	.	TGTGCCAGCAACGGGGGGGCGCAGGCTGAAAAACTGTTTTTT	CASNGGAQAEKLFF
TRBV6-1	.	TRBJ1-2	.	TGTGCCAGCAGTGAGCCAGAGCGCTATGGCTACACCTTC	CASSEPERYGYTF
TRBV7-8	.	TRBJ2-3	TRBD2	TGTGCCAGCAGCTTACAGCTAGCGGGGGGCCTCACAGATACGCAGTATTTT	CASSLQLAGGLTDTQYF
TRBV18	.	TRBJ1-2	.	TGTGCCAGCTCACCACCGGGAGACGGTTATGGCTACACCTTC	CASSPPGDGYGYTF
TRBV7-3	few	TRBJ2-5	.	TGTGCCAGCAGCCATCCCTTCCCCCCCGACGACAGCCCAAACCAAGAGACCCAGTACTTC	CASSHPFPPDDSPNQETQYF
TRBV18	.	TRBJ2-7	.	TGTGCCAGCTCACCGGGCAACTACGAGCAGTACTTC	CASSPGNYEQYF
TRBV7-9	.	TRBJ2-7	.	TGTGCCAGCAGCCCCCGGGGGACGGGGACCTACGAGCAGTACTTC	CASSPRGTGTYEQYF
TRBV6-5	once	TRBJ2-7	TRBD1	TGTGCCAGCAGTTACAGGGACAGGGGTTACGAGCAGTACTTC	CASSYRDRGYEQYF
TRBV5-5	.	TRBJ1-4	TRBD1	TGTGCCAGCAGCGGGGATGGACAGGGGGGTGAAAAACTGTTTTTT	CASSGDGQGGEKLFF
TRBV7-3	.	TRBJ2-1	TRBD2	TGTGCCAGCAGCGGGGGGGCCTACAATGAGCAGTTCTTC	CASSGGAYNEQFF
TRBV27	.	TRBJ2-4	.	TGTGCCAGCAGTTTATTCCGTGAGGCCAAAAACATTCAGTACTTC	CASSLFREAKNIQYF